Listed below are T cell receptor beta chains from one sample, sequenced in a study of a mutant IDH1 vaccine in newly diagnosed glioma. TCRdb's table, derived via immunoSEQ multiplex PCR, lists solely in-frame clones and lacks some. The profile shows tens of thousands of clones, about four fifths of them singletons. Sequenced here: peripheral blood mononuclear cells (PBMCs), sampled from a glioma patient treated with radiotherapy, temozolomide or both. Every receptor here comes from a young woman with glioma. Some clones in this sample may be carry-over from other donors' samples. Each CDR3 is given with its conserved first and last residue. D genes are given only for firm matches. Size values are once, few and many counts, or a class for expanded clones, and some rows have none.

abundance	d_gene	v_gene	j_gene	CDR3nt	CDR3aa
-	-	TRBV19	TRBJ2-7	TGTGCCAGTAGTATAGGGGCGGGCACCACCTACGAGCAGTACTTC	CASSIGAGTTYEQYF
-	-	TRBV7-9	TRBJ2-1	TGTGCCAGCAGGGCCCGGTATAATGAGCAGTTCTTC	CASRARYNEQFF
few	TRBD1	TRBV29-1	TRBJ1-1	TGCAGCGTGATTACAGGGGACACTGAAGCTTTCTTT	CSVITGDTEAFF
-	TRBD1	TRBV6-5	TRBJ1-1	TGTGCCAGCACCTCTTGGGGGGTGGACAGGCTTGAAGCTTTCTTT	CASTSWGVDRLEAFF
-	-	TRBV2	TRBJ2-7	TGTGCCAGCCTTTCCCCCGACAGTGTTACCTACGAGCAGTACTTC	CASLSPDSVTYEQYF
-	-	TRBV29-1	TRBJ2-7	TGCAGCGTGGCAACGGGCACTTACGAGCAGTACTTC	CSVATGTYEQYF
-	-	TRBV11-3	TRBJ2-6	TGTGCCAGCAGCCCAACTGGGGCCAACGTCCTGACTTTC	CASSPTGANVLTF
-	-	TRBV6-1	TRBJ2-1	TGTGCCAGCAGCGACGGCTTACACAATGAGCAGTTCTTC	CASSDGLHNEQFF
-	-	TRBV10-1	TRBJ2-3	TGCGCCACCCGAGACCCCACAGATACGCAGTATTTT	CATRDPTDTQYF
-	-	TRBV2	TRBJ1-4	TGTGCCAGCAGTTTGGGGGGGGCGTATGAAAAACTGTTTTTT	CASSLGGAYEKLFF
-	TRBD1	TRBV18	TRBJ2-3	TGTGCCAGCTCACCAGGGACAGGGGGCACAGATACGCAGTATTTT	CASSPGTGGTDTQYF
-	TRBD2	TRBV7-3	TRBJ2-1	TGTGCCAGCAGCCTAGCGGGAGAAGAGGTCTATGAGCAGTTCTTC	CASSLAGEEVYEQFF
-	-	TRBV7-2	TRBJ2-6	TGTGCCAGCCTTAGGGACTCTGGGGCCAACGTCCTGACTTTC	CASLRDSGANVLTF
once	-	TRBV18	TRBJ2-7	TGTGCCAGCTCACGGTCCCCCGAGGGAAACTACGAGCAGTACTTC	CASSRSPEGNYEQYF
few	-	TRBV30	TRBJ1-2	TGTGCCTGGGAAGGCTATGGCTACACCTTC	CAWEGYGYTF
-	-	TRBV5-8	TRBJ1-1	TGTGCCAGCAGCTTGAAGAGGAACACTGAAGCTTTCTTT	CASSLKRNTEAFF
-	TRBD1	TRBV5-1	TRBJ1-2	TGCGCCAGCAGCTCCCGGGACAGGGGTTATTATGGCTACACCTTC	CASSSRDRGYYGYTF